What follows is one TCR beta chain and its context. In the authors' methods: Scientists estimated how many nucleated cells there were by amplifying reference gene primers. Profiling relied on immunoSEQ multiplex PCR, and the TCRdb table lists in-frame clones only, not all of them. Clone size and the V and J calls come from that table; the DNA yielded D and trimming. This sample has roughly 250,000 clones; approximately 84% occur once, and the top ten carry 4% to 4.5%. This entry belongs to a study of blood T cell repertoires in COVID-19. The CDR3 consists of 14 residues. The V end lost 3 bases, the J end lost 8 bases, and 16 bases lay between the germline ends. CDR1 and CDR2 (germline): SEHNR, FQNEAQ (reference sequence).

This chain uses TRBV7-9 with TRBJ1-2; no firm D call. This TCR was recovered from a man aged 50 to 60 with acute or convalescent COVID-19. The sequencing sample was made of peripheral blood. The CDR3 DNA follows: TGTGCCAGCAGCTTTCGGGAGGAAGCGGGAGGCTACACCTTC. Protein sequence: CASSFREEAGGYTF.